Here is one TCR beta chain with its context. This sample was taken from a study of blood T cell repertoires in COVID-19. Across the whole study: Sites across the United States, Italy and Spain contributed samples from acute and convalescent COVID-19.

The method was immunoSEQ multiplex PCR; TCRdb's version includes in-frame clones alone and lacks a portion of them. The sample contains 400,000 to 500,000 clones, about 88% of which appear only once. Individuals aged about 18 to 89 years were recruited from about two dozen US areas. Exposed enrollees encountered a COVID-19 case at some point within 2 weeks before study entry. Germline-derived CDR1 and CDR2 are ENHRY and SYGVKD. Deletions cut 11 bases from V and 1 base from J, with 19 bases between. The CDR3 spans 15 residues. The rearrangement links TRBV10-3 to TRBJ2-3; D ambiguous. The sequencing sample was made of PBMCs or T cells enriched from blood (not recorded which). The receptor comes from a woman aged 18-29 years who had been exposed to COVID-19. The CDR3 DNA sequence: TGTGCCCTCTCGAAACGCGGTCTCGGCACAGATACGCAGTATTTT. Translated, it gives CALSKRGLGTDTQYF.